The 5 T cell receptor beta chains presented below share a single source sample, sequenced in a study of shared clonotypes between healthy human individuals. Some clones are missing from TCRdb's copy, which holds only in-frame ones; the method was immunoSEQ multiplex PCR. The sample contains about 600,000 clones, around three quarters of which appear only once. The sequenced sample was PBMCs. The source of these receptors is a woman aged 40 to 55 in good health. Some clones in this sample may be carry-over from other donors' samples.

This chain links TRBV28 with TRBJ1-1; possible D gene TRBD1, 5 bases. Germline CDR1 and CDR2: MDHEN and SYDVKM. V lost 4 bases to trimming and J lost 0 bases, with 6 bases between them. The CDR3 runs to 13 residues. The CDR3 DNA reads TGTGCCAGCAGTTCACAGGTGAACACTGAAGCTTTCTTT. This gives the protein CASSSQVNTEAFF.

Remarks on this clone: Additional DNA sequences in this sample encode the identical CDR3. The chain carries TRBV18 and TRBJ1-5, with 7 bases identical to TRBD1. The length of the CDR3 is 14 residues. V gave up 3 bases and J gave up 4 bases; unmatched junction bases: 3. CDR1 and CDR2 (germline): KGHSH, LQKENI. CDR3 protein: CASSPRTGNQPQHF. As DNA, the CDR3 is TGTGCCAGCTCACCTAGGACAGGTAATCAGCCCCAGCATTTT. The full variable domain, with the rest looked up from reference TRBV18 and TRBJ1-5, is NAGVMQNPRHLVRRRGQEARLRCSPMKGHSHVYWYRQLPEEGLKFMVYLQKENIIDESGMPKERFSAEFPKEGPSILRIQQVVRGDSAAYFCASSPRTGNQPQHFGDGTRLSIL.

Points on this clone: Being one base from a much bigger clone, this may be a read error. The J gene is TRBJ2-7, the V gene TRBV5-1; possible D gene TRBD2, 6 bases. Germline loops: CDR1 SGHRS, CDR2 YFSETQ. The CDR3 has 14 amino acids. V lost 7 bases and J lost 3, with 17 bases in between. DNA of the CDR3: TGCGCCAGCCACCCCCTGCCGGGGGTCTACGAGCAGTACTTC. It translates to CASHPLPGVYEQYF. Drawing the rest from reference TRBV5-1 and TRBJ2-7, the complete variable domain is KAGVTQTPRYLIKTRGQQVTLSCSPISGHRSVSWYQQTPGQGLQFLFEYFSETQRNKGNFPGRFSGRQFSNSRSEMNVSTLELGDSALYLCASHPLPGVYEQYFGPGTRLTVT.

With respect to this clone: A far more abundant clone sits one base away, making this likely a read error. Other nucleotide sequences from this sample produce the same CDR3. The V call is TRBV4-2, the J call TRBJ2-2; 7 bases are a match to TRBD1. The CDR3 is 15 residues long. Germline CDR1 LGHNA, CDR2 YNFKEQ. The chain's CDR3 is CASSQEEGGTGELFF. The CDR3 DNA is TGTGCCAGCAGCCAAGAAGAAGGGGGCACCGGGGAACTGTTTTTT.

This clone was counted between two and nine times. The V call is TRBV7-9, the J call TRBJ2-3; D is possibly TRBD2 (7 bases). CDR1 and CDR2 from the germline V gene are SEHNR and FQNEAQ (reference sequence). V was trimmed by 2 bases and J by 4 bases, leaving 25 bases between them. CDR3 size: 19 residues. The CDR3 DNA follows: TGTGCCAGCAGCTTAAAAGTCCGGGCTAGCGGAAAGGGGGCAGATACGCAGTATTTT. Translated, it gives CASSLKVRASGKGADTQYF.